What follows are 32 T cell receptor beta chains derived from one specimen sequenced in a study of blood T cell repertoires in COVID-19. TCRdb keeps only in-frame clones here, not all; method: immunoSEQ multiplex PCR. Found here are some 300,000 clones, around 88% of them singletons; the top ten hold 6.9%. The sequenced material came from peripheral blood. The source of these receptors is a woman in her 30s who had recovered from COVID-19.

This clone was detected a few times. The chain uses TRBV30 and TRBJ1-6, with 7 positions matching TRBD1. The CDR3 consists of 12 residues. The ends lost 8 bases at V and 6 bases at J; junction bases unmatched: 4. Germline values: CDR1 GTSNPN, CDR2 SVGIG (reference sequence). CDR3 in amino acids: CAGGQPNSPLHF. The CDR3 bases are TGTGCCGGGGGACAGCCTAATTCACCCCTCCACTTT.

Only one count was recorded for this clone. The CDR3 region has the DNA TGCGCCAGCAGCTTGGAGCGGGCCGACACAGATACGCAGTATTTT. It codes for CASSLERADTDTQYF. The chain uses TRBV5-1 and TRBJ2-3; maybe TRBD2 (6 bases). Trimming took 0 bases from V and 2 from J, leaving 10 bases between them. The V gene's germline CDR1 is SGHRS and CDR2 YFSETQ. This CDR3 is 15 amino acids long.

In its sample, this clone was seen once. The V gene is TRBV4-2, the J gene TRBJ2-5; TRBD2 is a possible D gene (7 bases). CDR1 and CDR2 (germline): LGHNA, YNFKEQ. The V gene lost 1 base and the J gene lost 1 base, with 13 bases spanning the gap. The length of the CDR3 is 16 residues. The CDR3 protein is CASSQGAGAIQETQYF. In nucleotides, the CDR3 is TGTGCCAGCAGCCAAGGGGCGGGGGCGATCCAAGAGACCCAGTACTTC.

The chain uses TRBV7-6 and TRBJ1-6; TRBD1 aligns across 9 bases. V lost 5 bases and J lost 9; bases outside the gene matches: 2. The CDR3 extends over 13 amino acids. Germline lookup yields CDR1 SGHVS and CDR2 FNYEAQ. CDR3 in DNA: TGTGCCAGCAGCGTGACAGGGGGTTCACCCCTCCACTTT. Its protein is CASSVTGGSPLHF.

Only one count was recorded for this clone. The chain combines TRBV6-5 with TRBJ2-7; D is unclear. Germline V lookup: CDR1 MNHEY, CDR2 SVGAGI. V lost 5 bases and J lost 1, with 12 bases in between. The CDR3 is made up of 14 amino acids. The CDR3 nucleotides read TGTGCCAGCAGTAATCTTCGGAGTTCCTACGAGCAGTACTTC. Its protein is CASSNLRSSYEQYF.

This chain uses TRBV6-2 or TRBV6-3 with TRBJ2-3; TRBD1 aligns across 7 bases. Looked up from germline, CDR1 is MNHEY and CDR2 is SVGEGT. This CDR3 is built from 15 residues. V was pared by 2 bases and J by 3 bases, with 5 bases of the junction left unmatched. The CDR3 here is CASSYQQGTTDTQYF. CDR3 DNA sequence: TGTGCCAGCAGTTACCAACAGGGGACAACAGATACGCAGTATTTT.

The chain combines TRBV24-1 with TRBJ2-3; maybe TRBD1 (5 bases). The CDR3 has 16 amino acids. Germline CDR1 and CDR2: KGHDR and SFDVKD. V was cut by 1 base and J by 4 bases, with 14 bases left in between. The CDR3 spells CATSDLVRENSDTQYF. CDR3 in DNA: TGTGCCACCAGTGATTTAGTCAGGGAAAACTCAGATACGCAGTATTTT.

The V call is TRBV7-9, the J call TRBJ1-5, with 8 bases that match TRBD1. The CDR3 is made up of 14 amino acids. Germline V CDR1 and CDR2: SEHNR, FQNEAQ (reference sequence). The trim removed 5 bases at V and 5 bases at J, leaving 5 bases unmatched. In DNA, the CDR3 is TGTGCCAGCAGCATACAGGGGGACGATCAGCCCCAGCATTTT. Amino acid sequence: CASSIQGDDQPQHF.

The V call is TRBV4-2, the J call TRBJ1-4, with no clear D. CDR1 is LGHNA, CDR2 YNFKEQ, per germline. The CDR3 totals 15 residues. V was shortened by 0 bases and J by 0 bases, with 5 bases between the two germline ends. In DNA form, the CDR3 reads TGTGCCAGCAGCCAAGAGGCTGCAACTAATGAAAAACTGTTTTTT. Its translation: CASSQEAATNEKLFF.

The chain couples TRBV5-1 to TRBJ1-1; the D is unclear. The CDR3 loop spans 14 amino acids. V was pared by 1 base and J by 0 bases, with 7 bases between. Germline V lookup: CDR1 SGHRS, CDR2 YFSETQ. The CDR3 loop reads CASSLRGVNTEAFF. In nucleotides, the CDR3 is TGCGCCAGCAGCTTGCGGGGAGTGAACACTGAAGCTTTCTTT.

The V gene is TRBV28, the J gene TRBJ2-1, with 7 bases lining up with TRBD2. The junction had 9 bases not matched to a gene; V was cut back by 3 bases and J by 1 base. CDR1 and CDR2 (germline): MDHEN, SYDVKM. This CDR3 is 17 amino acids long. CDR3 sequence reads: CASSFYNGGRSYNEQFF. Here the CDR3 DNA reads TGTGCCAGCAGTTTTTATAACGGGGGGAGGTCCTACAATGAGCAGTTCTTC.

The rearrangement joins TRBV7-2 to TRBJ1-1; possibly TRBD1 for D (5 bases). Germline V CDR1 and CDR2: SGHTA, FQGNSA. V shed 6 bases and J shed 4 bases, with 15 bases lying between them. The CDR3 consists of 14 residues. CDR3 protein: CASRPRVGRTEAFF. The CDR3 nucleotides are TGTGCCAGCAGGCCCAGGGTTGGGCGCACTGAAGCTTTCTTT.

V is TRBV29-1 and J is TRBJ2-7; TRBD2 matches 11 bases. The CDR3 sequence is 16 residues long. The germline CDR1 and CDR2 sequences are SQVTM and ANQGSEA. Unmatched junction bases numbered 11, after V lost 5 bases and J lost 2 bases. The CDR3 DNA sequence: TGCAGCGTTTCGGGGCTAGCGGGGGGCTCCACCTACGAGCAGTACTTC. Its translation: CSVSGLAGGSTYEQYF.

Turning to this clone: Different DNA sequences within this sample yield the same CDR3. The V gene is TRBV28, the J gene TRBJ1-2; D call uncertain. Germline assignment: CDR1 MDHEN and CDR2 SYDVKM. This CDR3 is 12 amino acids long. Between the trimmed V and J ends, which lost 6 bases and 5 bases, there was a span of 10 bases. This CDR3 is CASSNRNYGYTF. The CDR3 bases are TGTGCCAGCAGCAACAGAAATTATGGCTACACCTTC.

This chain connects TRBV7-3 to TRBJ2-7; weak D call: TRBD2 (5 bases). Trimming stripped 5 bases from V and 0 bases from J, with 8 bases between. Looked up from germline, CDR1 is SGHTA and CDR2 is FQGTGA. This CDR3 has 13 amino acids. CDR3 coding DNA: TGTGCCAGCAGCCCCGCGGGCTCCTACGAGCAGTACTTC. Protein product: CASSPAGSYEQYF.

This clone was seen only a few times. J is TRBJ1-4 and V is TRBV4-2; no definite D call. The CDR3 totals 14 residues. Trimming took 1 base from V and 6 from J, leaving 9 bases between them. The germline gives CDR1 LGHNA, CDR2 YNFKEQ. CDR3 coding DNA: TGTGCCAGCAGCCAAGCTACAGCTCATGAAAAACTGTTTTTT. Amino acids: CASSQATAHEKLFF.

This chain connects TRBV18 to TRBJ2-7; tentative D call: TRBD2 (5 bases). The V and J ends lost 0 bases and 2 bases respectively, with 11 bases between them. Germline lookup yields CDR1 KGHSH and CDR2 LQKENI. There are 15 residues in the CDR3. This CDR3 is CASSPPGMGAYEQYF. Written as DNA, the CDR3 is TGTGCCAGCTCACCACCGGGCATGGGAGCCTACGAGCAGTACTTC. The whole variable domain, filled in from reference TRBV18 and TRBJ2-7, reads NAGVMQNPRHLVRRRGQEARLRCSPMKGHSHVYWYRQLPEEGLKFMVYLQKENIIDESGMPKERFSAEFPKEGPSILRIQQVVRGDSAAYFCASSPPGMGAYEQYFGPGTRLTVT.

The rearrangement uses TRBV5-4 and TRBJ1-2; possibly TRBD1 for D (5 bases). The CDR3 consists of 13 residues. V dropped 4 bases and J dropped 7 bases, with 14 bases sitting between them. The germline V gene encodes CDR1 SGHNT and CDR2 YYREEE (reference sequence). The CDR3 is CASSPSGAGGYTF. CDR3 coding DNA: TGTGCCAGCAGCCCCAGCGGGGCGGGTGGCTACACCTTC.

The rearrangement joins TRBV5-1 to TRBJ1-6; D unresolved. The CDR3 is made up of 13 amino acids. V lost 4 bases to trimming and J lost 7 bases, with 9 bases between them. Germline V gene lookup returns CDR1 SGHRS and CDR2 YFSETQ. In nucleotides, the CDR3 is TGCGCCAGCAGCCCGGAGGCAAATTCACCCCTCCACTTT. Protein product: CASSPEANSPLHF.

V usage is TRBV2 and J usage is TRBJ2-7; D perhaps matches TRBD2 (7 bases). Looked up from germline, CDR1 is SNHLY and CDR2 is FYNNEI. This CDR3 region has 14 residues. Trimming took 9 bases from V and 1 from J, leaving 16 bases between them. Here the CDR3 reads CAREGGTGSYEQYF. CDR3 nucleotides: TGTGCCAGAGAGGGGGGGACGGGGTCCTACGAGCAGTACTTC.

The chain recombines TRBV4-3 with TRBJ1-2, with 7 bases that match TRBD1. The CDR3 consists of 15 residues. With 0 bases clipped from V and 4 bases from J, the junction kept 5 bases outside the gene matches. CDR1 is LGHNA, CDR2 YSLEER, per germline. CDR3 residues: CASSQEGTVLYGYTF. The CDR3 bases are TGCGCCAGCAGCCAAGAGGGGACAGTGCTCTATGGCTACACCTTC.

The chain employs TRBV28 and TRBJ1-5; no clear D gene. CDR1 MDHEN and CDR2 SYDVKM come from the germline V gene. The CDR3 sequence is 15 residues long. V shed 3 bases and J shed 2 bases, with 11 bases lying between them. The CDR3 DNA follows: TGTGCCAGCAGTTTTGAAGGGCGGGGCAATCAGCCCCAGCATTTT. Translating gives CASSFEGRGNQPQHF.

The chain carries TRBV15 and TRBJ2-2; TRBD1 is a possible D gene (5 bases). V lost 6 bases and J lost 4, with 9 bases in between. Looked up from germline, CDR1 is LNHNV and CDR2 is YYDKDF (reference sequence). There are 13 residues in the CDR3. The CDR3 nucleotides are TGTGCCACCAGTCAGGGCGCCACCGGGGAGCTGTTTTTT. Amino acid sequence: CATSQGATGELFF. The variable domain in full, completed from reference TRBV15 and TRBJ2-2, reads DAMVIQNPRYQVTQFGKPVTLSCSQTLNHNVMYWYQQKSSQAPKLLFHYYDKDFNNEADTPDNFQSRRPNTSFCFLDIRSPGLGDTAMYLCATSQGATGELFFGEGSRLTVL.

This clone is categorized as large. Within the sample, other DNA sequences also encode this same CDR3. CDR3 loop: CASSDLRDRGPNQPQHF. The CDR3 DNA sequence: TGTGCCAGCAGTGACCTCCGGGACAGGGGGCCCAATCAGCCCCAGCATTTT. The genes are TRBV6-1 and TRBJ1-5; 12 bases agree with TRBD1. The CDR3 has 17 amino acids. Trimming cost V 3 bases and J 3 bases; bases outside gene matches: 6. CDR1 and CDR2 (germline): MNHNS, SASEGT.

The rearrangement uses TRBV30 and TRBJ2-7; 8 bases are a match to TRBD2. Germline V gene lookup returns CDR1 GTSNPN and CDR2 SVGIG (reference sequence). J lost 4 bases, V lost 4 bases, and 3 bases had no gene match. The CDR3 totals 12 residues. The CDR3 region is CAWKREGYEQYF. The DNA of the CDR3 is TGTGCCTGGAAACGGGAGGGTTACGAGCAGTACTTC.

This chain connects TRBV18 to TRBJ1-1; tentative D call: TRBD1 (6 bases). CDR1 and CDR2 from the germline V gene are KGHSH and LQKENI. The CDR3 runs 14 residues. Trimming removed 2 bases at V and 6 bases at J, with 13 bases between. The CDR3 is CASSPATGYSEAFF. CDR3 DNA: TGTGCCAGCTCACCAGCTACAGGGTATTCTGAAGCTTTCTTT.

The chain couples TRBV18 to TRBJ1-2; D is uncertain. The V gene lost 0 bases and the J gene lost 6 bases, with 8 bases spanning the gap. The V gene's germline CDR1 is KGHSH and CDR2 LQKENI. This CDR3 spans 13 amino acids. The CDR3 DNA is TGTGCCAGCTCACCACCGGAGGGTAATGGCTACACCTTC. Translation gives CASSPPEGNGYTF.

The chain carries TRBV29-1 and TRBJ2-6; 8 bases are a match to TRBD1. V was clipped by 6 bases and J by 0 bases; unmatched bases: 1. The germline gives CDR1 SQVTM, CDR2 ANQGSEA. This CDR3 spans 14 amino acids. CDR3 DNA: TGCAGCGTGGGACAGGCCTCTGGGGCCAACGTCCTGACTTTC. Protein sequence: CSVGQASGANVLTF.

The rearrangement links TRBV15 to TRBJ2-6, with 8 bases identical to TRBD1. This CDR3 region has 15 residues. The germline V gene encodes CDR1 LNHNV and CDR2 YYDKDF (reference sequence). The ends lost 3 bases at V and 3 bases at J; junction bases unmatched: 1. This CDR3 is CATSRDRDGANVLTF. The DNA for the CDR3 is TGTGCCACCAGCAGGGACAGGGATGGGGCCAACGTCCTGACTTTC. The entire variable domain, with the rest obtained from reference TRBV15 and TRBJ2-6, is as follows: DAMVIQNPRYQVTQFGKPVTLSCSQTLNHNVMYWYQQKSSQAPKLLFHYYDKDFNNEADTPDNFQSRRPNTSFCFLDIRSPGLGDTAMYLCATSRDRDGANVLTFGAGSRLTVL.

V is TRBV7-3 and J is TRBJ2-1; 9 bases fit TRBD2. Trimming removed 2 bases from V and 6 bases from J; junction bases left unmatched: 2. The CDR3 length is 14 residues. Germline V CDR1 and CDR2: SGHTA, FQGTGA. The CDR3 bases are TGTGCCAGCAGCTTAGCGGGGGGGAGCAATGAGCAGTTCTTC. It yields the protein CASSLAGGSNEQFF.

The chain couples TRBV6-5 to TRBJ2-7; the match to TRBD1 covers 8 bases. From germline, CDR1 is MNHEY and CDR2 SVGAGI. The J segment lost 3 bases and the V segment lost 6 bases, leaving 4 bases of the junction unmatched. The CDR3 has 13 residues. CDR3 coding DNA: TGTGCCAGCAGAGGACAGGGAAACTACGAGCAGTACTTC. Translation gives CASRGQGNYEQYF.

With regard to this clone: The conserved phenylalanine or tryptophan normally closing the CDR3 is absent here, so this likely arose from a read error. No DNA is shown, since the ends of the CDR3 on it are uncertain; the CDR3 is the one TCRdb lists. This chain joins TRBV28 and TRBJ1-4; the D call in the table, TRBD1, was not verified against the DNA. The germline gives CDR1 MDHEN, CDR2 SYDVKM. The CDR3 comprises 14 residues, both ends counted. CDR3 loop: CASSQTPVTGNFVL.